This T cell receptor (beta chain) was profiled in a study of blood T cell repertoires in COVID-19. About the study: Collection of acute and convalescent COVID-19 samples took place in the United States, Italy and Spain. T cells, B-cell-depleted T cells, or PBMCs supplied cDNA or gDNA.

The V gene end was trimmed by 4 bases and the J gene end by 0 bases; junction bases not matched to a gene: 9. The germline gives CDR1 MNHNS, CDR2 SASEGT. The CDR3 consists of 17 residues. The protocol was immunoSEQ multiplex PCR, while the TCRdb copy is restricted to in-frame clones and leaves out a portion. Of some 170,000 clones listed, approximately 88% are singletons. The chain has TRBV6-1 and TRBJ1-5; 7 positions match TRBD1. Sequencing was done on a sample of peripheral blood. The sequence was obtained from a woman of 80 years or more with active or convalescent COVID-19. The chain's CDR3 is CASSARQGTISNQPQHF. The CDR3 DNA sequence: TGTGCCAGCAGTGCTCGACAGGGAACGATTAGCAATCAGCCCCAGCATTTT.